This passage covers 16 T cell receptor beta chains from one sample sequenced in a study of cytomegalovirus exposure and HLA in healthy donors. PCR employed 60 Vbeta and 13 Jbeta primers. Profiling relied on immunoSEQ multiplex PCR, and the TCRdb table lists in-frame clones only, not all of them. The table includes about 130,000 clones, roughly 82% detected once. Specimen: PBMCs. Receptors were obtained from a boy younger than 18 in good health and CMV-seronegative.

The CDR3 sequence is CAIRAGASGANVLTF. CDR3 sequence (DNA): TGTGCCATCAGGGCGGGAGCCTCTGGGGCCAACGTCCTGACTTTC. The chain carries TRBV10-3 and TRBJ2-6; 7 nucleotides match TRBD2. This CDR3 is built from 15 residues. CDR1 and CDR2 (germline): ENHRY, SYGVKD. The J segment lost 0 bases and the V segment lost 6 bases, leaving 2 bases of the junction unmatched.

The rearrangement links TRBV6-5 to TRBJ1-1; 7 bases line up with TRBD1. Germline loops: CDR1 MNHEY, CDR2 SVGAGI. The CDR3 is 15 residues long. Trimming at V came to 8 bases and at J to 5 bases, leaving 14 bases not matched to a gene. CDR3 residues: CASVGAGGRQTEAFF. CDR3 DNA: TGTGCCAGCGTAGGGGCAGGGGGGAGGCAAACTGAAGCTTTCTTT.

The chain recombines TRBV6-1 with TRBJ1-2, with 7 bases fitting TRBD1. V shed 6 bases, J shed 7 bases, and the junction held 8 bases outside the gene matches. This CDR3 region has 13 residues. Germline loops: CDR1 MNHNS, CDR2 SASEGT. CDR3 region: CASSRGARPGYTF. CDR3 in DNA: TGTGCCAGCAGCAGGGGGGCGCGACCTGGCTACACCTTC.

In its sample, this clone was seen once. The rearrangement links TRBV7-8 to TRBJ2-2; 7 positions agree with TRBD1. Trimming at V came to 4 bases and at J to 5 bases, leaving 19 bases not matched to a gene. CDR1 is SGHVS and CDR2 is FQNEAQ in the germline V gene. CDR3 length: 19 residues. In DNA, the CDR3 is TGTGCCAGCAGCTCTCTTCTCCGCGAGGGGGCGGCTTGGACCGGGGAGCTGTTTTTT. Its translation: CASSSLLREGAAWTGELFF.

This sequence joins TRBV4-2 and TRBJ1-4; TRBD1 matches at 7 bases. The CDR3 has 15 residues. Losses at the gene ends were 1 base for V and 7 bases for J; bases not matched to a gene: 6. CDR1 is LGHNA and CDR2 is YNFKEQ in the germline V gene. CDR3 in DNA: TGTGCCAGCAGCCAAGCGGGGCAGGGGGGTGAAAAACTGTTTTTT. This sequence encodes CASSQAGQGGEKLFF.

The chain links TRBV15 to TRBJ2-2, with D possibly being TRBD2 (6 bases). V lost 3 bases and J lost 3, with 8 bases in between. CDR1 LNHNV and CDR2 YYDKDF come from the germline V gene (reference sequence). The CDR3 has 14 residues. Here the CDR3 reads CATSSGGYTGELFF. As DNA, the CDR3 is TGTGCCACCAGCAGCGGGGGATACACCGGGGAGCTGTTTTTT.

This chain connects TRBV15 to TRBJ2-7, with TRBD2 matching 7 bases. The length of the CDR3 is 17 residues. Germline V gene data show CDR1 as LNHNV and CDR2 as YYDKDF (reference sequence). The junction had 9 bases not matched to a gene; V was cut back by 0 bases and J by 1 base. CDR3 DNA: TGTGCCACCAGCAGAGATCGGTCTAGCGGAAATTCCTACGAGCAGTACTTC. It specifies CATSRDRSSGNSYEQYF.

This rearrangement joins TRBV7-9 to TRBJ1-2; 8 nucleotides align to TRBD1. This CDR3 spans 15 amino acids. The V and J ends lost 3 bases and 6 bases, in that order; junction bases with no gene match: 9. CDR1 SEHNR and CDR2 FQNEAQ come from the germline V gene (reference sequence). CDR3 sequence reads: CASSLITGGSDGYTF. Written as DNA, the CDR3 is TGTGCCAGCAGCTTGATTACAGGGGGTAGTGATGGCTACACCTTC. Together with reference TRBV7-9 and TRBJ1-2, the CDR3 gives the full variable domain: DTGVSQNPRHKITKRGQNVTFRCDPISEHNRLYWYRQTLGQGPEFLTYFQNEAQLEKSRLLSDRFSAERPKGSFSTLEIQRTEQGDSAMYLCASSLITGGSDGYTFGSGTRLTVV.

This rearrangement joins TRBV10-3 to TRBJ2-7, with D tentatively TRBD2 (6 bases). V dropped 2 bases and J dropped 0 bases, with 11 bases sitting between them. The CDR3 spans 15 residues. Germline-derived CDR1 and CDR2 are ENHRY and SYGVKD. The CDR3 nucleotides are TGTGCCATCAGTGAGAACCCGGGGGACTCCTACGAGCAGTACTTC. Its translation: CAISENPGDSYEQYF.

V usage is TRBV5-1 and J usage is TRBJ1-4; TRBD1 aligns across 12 bases. After removal of 0 bases from V and 5 bases from J, the junction contained 8 bases not matched to a gene. The CDR3 runs to 18 residues. CDR1 SGHRS and CDR2 YFSETQ come from the germline V gene. The CDR3 reads CASSLAGTGGAGNEKLFF. The CDR3 DNA reads as TGCGCCAGCAGCTTGGCGGGGACAGGGGGCGCTGGGAATGAAAAACTGTTTTTT.

The rearrangement joins TRBV18 to TRBJ1-1, with TRBD1 matching over 10 bases. V shed 4 bases and J 1 base; nucleotides not matched to a gene: 3. Germline V gives CDR1 KGHSH, CDR2 LQKENI. The CDR3 spans 15 residues. CDR3 nucleotide sequence: TGTGCCAGCTCACAGGGACAGGGGCGGAACACTGAAGCTTTCTTT. This encodes CASSQGQGRNTEAFF.

The V call is TRBV5-1, the J call TRBJ2-7; 9 bases align to TRBD1. Germline lookup yields CDR1 SGHRS and CDR2 YFSETQ. The trim removed 9 bases at V and 0 bases at J, leaving 4 bases unmatched. This CDR3 has 13 amino acids. In DNA, the CDR3 is TGCGCCATCCCGACAGGGGGCTCCTACGAGCAGTACTTC. Protein: CAIPTGGSYEQYF.

This chain links TRBV29-1 with TRBJ2-7; 8 nucleotides match TRBD1. The germline gives CDR1 SQVTM, CDR2 ANQGSEA. The trim removed 2 bases at V and 1 base at J, leaving 4 bases unmatched. The CDR3 loop spans 14 amino acids. The CDR3 sequence: CSVEMGTGSYEQYF. The CDR3 DNA reads as TGCAGCGTTGAAATGGGGACAGGATCCTACGAGCAGTACTTC.

V gene TRBV27 combines with J gene TRBJ2-2, with D possibly TRBD2 on 5 matching bases. Between the trimmed V and J ends, which lost 3 bases and 2 bases, there was a span of 10 bases. The CDR3 sequence is 15 residues long. From germline, CDR1 is MNHEY and CDR2 SMNVEV (reference sequence). The CDR3 region is CASSFPGDNTGELFF. The CDR3 coding sequence is TGTGCCAGCAGTTTCCCCGGGGATAACACCGGGGAGCTGTTTTTT.

This chain uses TRBV29-1 with TRBJ2-5; D gene unclear. V was pared by 0 bases and J by 1 base, with 12 bases between. The CDR3 consists of 15 residues. The V gene's germline CDR1 is SQVTM and CDR2 ANQGSEA. The CDR3 nucleotides read TGCAGCGTTGAAGATGAACAGCCGAGCCAAGAGACCCAGTACTTC. This sequence encodes CSVEDEQPSQETQYF.

This clone was observed a handful of times. The CDR3 coding sequence is TGCAGCGTTGAAGATCCCGCGACTGAAGCTTTCTTT. Amino acid sequence: CSVEDPATEAFF. The rearrangement joins TRBV29-1 to TRBJ1-1; no definite D call. Trimming stripped 0 bases from V and 5 bases from J, with 7 bases between. The germline gives CDR1 SQVTM, CDR2 ANQGSEA. CDR3 length equals 12 residues.